The source of this TCR beta chain is a study of T-cell reconstitution after alpha-beta-depleted transplantation in children. Findings and limits, study-wide: From surviving recipient T cells and thymic progenitors came the high day-60 TCRbeta diversity observed in some patients. By about two months after transplant, alpha-beta T cells reportedly arose from several hundred graft clones that had expanded. A year post-transplant, T-cell counts and diversity derived mostly from newly produced T cells.

V was trimmed by 4 bases and J by 0 bases, leaving 10 bases between them. The germline V gene encodes CDR1 MGHRA and CDR2 YSYEKL. This CDR3 is built from 14 residues. A TCRbeta library incorporating unique molecular identifiers was prepared. TCRdb recomputed calls from the PCR reads with MiXCR, one row per CDR3 protein. The sample carries 200,000 to 250,000 distinct CDR3 sequences, around 7.8% recorded once. This clonotype was observed at least ten times. Antigen specificity is unknown. The input for sequencing was PBMCs, mostly from graft donor cells, taken 180 days after TCRalphabeta/CD19-depleted stem cell transplant. This sequence was found in a male patient younger than 18 who had a stem cell transplant for acute lymphoblastic leukemia, so the T cells may come from the graft donor. The chain has TRBV4-1 and TRBJ2-7, with D possibly matching TRBD1 (6 bases). The CDR3 sequence: CASSLQGFSYEQYF. CDR3 nucleotide sequence: TGCGCCAGCAGCCTACAGGGTTTCTCCTACGAGCAGTACTTC.